This T cell receptor (beta chain) was sequenced for a study of T-cell reconstitution after alpha-beta-depleted transplantation in children. The TCRbeta library incorporated unique molecular identifiers. One entry per CDR3 protein results from TCRdb running MiXCR on the PCR reads. The table has approximately 150,000 distinct CDR3 sequences, around 8.8% seen once; the top ten hold 15% to 20%. This clonotype was recorded many times. As yet, its antigen is unknown. Study-level findings and limits: Expanded graft clones, several hundred of them, were reportedly the source of alpha-beta T cells about two months after transplant.

CDR1 is SGHAT, CDR2 FQNNGV, per germline. The V and J ends lost 7 bases and 7 bases respectively, with 16 bases between them. The CDR3 is 13 amino acids. The sequence was obtained from a female patient aged 2-9 years who had a stem cell transplant for congenital amegakaryocytic thrombocytopenia, so the T cells may come from the graft donor. The specimen comprised PBMCs, mostly from graft donor cells, sampled 180 days after TCRalphabeta/CD19-depleted stem cell transplant. The chain links TRBV11-2 to TRBJ2-5; a possible D gene is TRBD2 (6 bases). CDR3 loop: CASTAGAGGTQYF. CDR3 DNA sequence: TGTGCCAGCACAGCCGGCGCCGGGGGGACCCAGTACTTC.